This T cell receptor (beta chain) was sequenced in a study of a mutant IDH1 vaccine in newly diagnosed glioma. Measured with immunoSEQ multiplex PCR; TCRdb has only the in-frame clones, and not every one. This table has 90,000 to 100,000 clones, roughly 89% appearing once. Time point defined: baseline, week 1 (first vaccination visit). Treatment defined: pre-vaccination baseline after standard-of-care therapy. Trimming removed 0 bases at V and 6 bases at J, with 6 bases between. Per the germline V gene, CDR1 is MNHEY and CDR2 is SVGAGI. The CDR3 has 13 amino acids. V gene TRBV6-5 combines with J gene TRBJ2-1; D not certain. The sequence derives from a woman aged 50 to 60 with glioma. Here the sequenced sample was PBMCs, taken from a glioma patient treated with radiotherapy, temozolomide or both. CDR3: CASSYSPLNEQFF. CDR3 nucleotides: TGTGCCAGCAGTTACTCCCCCCTCAATGAGCAGTTCTTC.